This T cell receptor beta chain was identified during a study of human T cells and chemical hapten exposure. Specified time point: patch test 1, 2 weeks after DPC sensitization. Treatment here: therapeutic diphenylcyclopropenone sensitization with weekly scalp DPC. Library construction involved attaching unique molecular identifiers to individual cDNA molecules, which allowed quantitative, reproducible TCR counting. TCRdb re-called the RACE reads through MiXCR, storing one row per CDR3 protein. The repertoire holds 40,000 to 60,000 distinct CDR3 sequences, with around 9.3% as singletons. Germline-derived CDR1 and CDR2 are MNHEY and SVGAGI. Trimming took off 6 bases at V and 0 bases at J, with 9 bases between the two ends. This CDR3 region has 15 residues. This clonotype was detected ten times or more.

The starting material was whole blood, obtained in connection with sensitization to the hapten diphenylcyclopropenone (DPC). The TCR originated in a woman between 50 and 59 years old with alopecia areata. Some clones in this sample may be carry-over from other donors' samples. The chain links TRBV6-5 to TRBJ2-6, with D possibly being TRBD1 (5 bases). CDR3 region: CASRLDSSGANVLTF. The CDR3, as DNA: TGTGCCAGCAGACTCGACAGCTCTGGGGCCAACGTCCTGACTTTC.